The rows below give T cell receptor beta chains drawn from one sample of a study of blood T cell repertoires in COVID-19. The table came from immunoSEQ multiplex PCR; TCRdb's copy has only in-frame clones and leaves some out. Of some 97,000 clones listed, roughly nine tenths are singletons. The sample was peripheral blood. These TCRs come from a man in his 60s with acute or convalescent COVID-19. CDR3s include the opening cysteine and the closing phenylalanine or tryptophan. The D gene is left open where the match is weak. A clone size is listed for some rows: how often the clone was seen (once, few, many), or a class if it is expanded.

J gene,V gene,D gene,clone size,CDR3 protein,CDR3 DNA
TRBJ1-5,TRBV7-2,TRBD1,.,CASSLFPTGWSNQPQHF,TGTGCCAGCAGCCTTTTCCCGACAGGGTGGAGCAATCAGCCCCAGCATTTT
TRBJ1-5,TRBV28,TRBD1,.,CASSSTGGYQPQHF,TGTGCCAGCAGTTCCACAGGGGGCTACCAGCCCCAGCATTTT
TRBJ2-3,TRBV11-2,TRBD1,.,CASSSAGTGGRDTQYF,TGTGCCAGCAGCTCGGCCGGGACAGGGGGAAGGGATACGCAGTATTTT
TRBJ1-2,TRBV5-6,.,.,CASSWPSGSGYTF,TGTGCCAGCAGTTGGCCTAGTGGTAGTGGCTACACCTTC
TRBJ2-5,TRBV24-1,TRBD2,.,CATSDRPRGAGDQETQYF,TGTGCCACCAGTGATCGGCCCCGGGGCGCGGGAGATCAAGAGACCCAGTACTTC
TRBJ1-1,TRBV18,TRBD1,few,CASSPGTGLNTEAFF,TGTGCCAGCTCACCAGGGACAGGCCTGAACACTGAAGCTTTCTTT
TRBJ1-2,TRBV7-9,.,.,CASSSLRTVHYGYTF,TGTGCCAGCAGCTCCCTAAGGACTGTTCACTATGGCTACACCTTC
TRBJ1-5,TRBV5-5,TRBD1,.,CASSVTAGGQPQHF,TGTGCCAGCAGCGTAACAGCAGGGGGGCAGCCCCAGCATTTT
TRBJ1-3,TRBV9,TRBD1,.,CASSVDGTVGNTIYF,TGTGCCAGCAGCGTAGATGGGACAGTTGGAAACACCATATATTTT
TRBJ2-3,TRBV2,TRBD2,.,CASRKLAGVSTDTQYF,TGTGCCAGCAGAAAACTAGCGGGCGTTAGCACAGATACGCAGTATTTT
TRBJ2-1,TRBV16,TRBD2,.,CASSGREIYNEQFF,TGTGCCAGCAGCGGGAGGGAGATATACAATGAGCAGTTCTTC
TRBJ1-5,TRBV18,.,.,CASSPPGAPQHF,TGTGCCAGCTCCCCGCCGGGTGCGCCCCAGCATTTT
TRBJ1-2,TRBV19,.,.,CASSIQMKNYGYTF,TGTGCCAGTAGTATACAGATGAAGAACTATGGCTACACCTTC
TRBJ2-5,TRBV7-3,TRBD2,.,CASSPAGGSLTQYF,TGTGCCAGCAGCCCGGCGGGGGGTTCCCTGACCCAGTACTTC
TRBJ1-4,TRBV15,.,.,CATSKVDTTNEKLFF,TGTGCCACCAGCAAGGTGGACACAACTAATGAAAAACTGTTTTTT
TRBJ2-2,TRBV5-1,TRBD2,.,CASGPLAGGPGGELFF,TGCGCCAGCGGACCTCTAGCGGGAGGGCCGGGCGGGGAGCTGTTTTTT
TRBJ2-7,TRBV30,TRBD1,.,CAWIEDRKPAGEQYF,TGTGCCTGGATTGAGGACAGGAAGCCTGCCGGCGAGCAGTACTTC
TRBJ2-1,TRBV18,.,.,CASSPVRANEQFF,TGTGCCAGCTCACCAGTAAGAGCCAATGAGCAGTTCTTC
TRBJ2-3,TRBV2,TRBD1,.,CASSDNRDRAQAADTQYF,TGTGCCAGCAGTGATAACCGGGACAGGGCCCAGGCGGCAGATACGCAGTATTTT
TRBJ2-3,TRBV11-2,.,once,CASSLPAVPRTDTQYF,TGTGCCAGCAGCCTTCCGGCGGTCCCCCGCACAGATACGCAGTATTTT
TRBJ1-5,TRBV19,.,.,CASSDRGSGNQPQHF,TGTGCCAGTAGCGATCGGGGGTCGGGCAATCAGCCCCAGCATTTT
TRBJ1-5,TRBV29-1,.,.,CSVGQGSNQPQHF,TGCAGCGTTGGCCAGGGTTCCAATCAGCCCCAGCATTTT
TRBJ2-3,TRBV18,TRBD2,.,CASSLAALGLAGGADTQYF,TGTGCCAGCTCGCTGGCTGCACTTGGACTAGCGGGAGGAGCGGATACGCAGTATTTT
TRBJ2-1,TRBV7-9,.,.,CASSFSPGTAYNEQFF,TGTGCCAGCAGCTTTAGCCCCGGGACTGCATACAATGAGCAGTTCTTC
TRBJ1-1,TRBV6-5,.,.,CASSPGGEAFF,TGTGCCAGCAGTCCCGGGGGTGAAGCTTTCTTT
TRBJ2-5,TRBV6-5,TRBD1,.,CASSWTGPQETQYF,TGTGCCAGCAGTTGGACAGGCCCCCAAGAGACCCAGTACTTC
TRBJ1-3,TRBV28,.,.,CASSRQGTRVDTIYF,TGTGCCAGCAGTCGCCAGGGGACCAGGGTGGACACCATATATTTT
TRBJ1-3,TRBV5-4,.,.,CASRRTGSGNTIYF,TGTGCCAGCAGGCGCACAGGGTCTGGAAACACCATATATTTT
TRBJ1-1,TRBV18,TRBD1,.,CASSPRTGALEAFF,TGTGCCAGCTCTCCTCGGACAGGGGCACTGGAAGCTTTCTTT
TRBJ2-1,TRBV6-5,.,.,CASKSRREQFF,TGTGCCAGCAAGAGTAGGAGGGAGCAGTTCTTC
TRBJ2-1,TRBV19,TRBD1,once,CASSRQGYNEQFF,TGTGCCAGTAGTAGACAGGGCTACAATGAGCAGTTCTTC
TRBJ1-3,TRBV2,TRBD1,.,CASSGDRSGNTIYF,TGTGCCAGCAGTGGGGACAGATCTGGAAACACCATATATTTT